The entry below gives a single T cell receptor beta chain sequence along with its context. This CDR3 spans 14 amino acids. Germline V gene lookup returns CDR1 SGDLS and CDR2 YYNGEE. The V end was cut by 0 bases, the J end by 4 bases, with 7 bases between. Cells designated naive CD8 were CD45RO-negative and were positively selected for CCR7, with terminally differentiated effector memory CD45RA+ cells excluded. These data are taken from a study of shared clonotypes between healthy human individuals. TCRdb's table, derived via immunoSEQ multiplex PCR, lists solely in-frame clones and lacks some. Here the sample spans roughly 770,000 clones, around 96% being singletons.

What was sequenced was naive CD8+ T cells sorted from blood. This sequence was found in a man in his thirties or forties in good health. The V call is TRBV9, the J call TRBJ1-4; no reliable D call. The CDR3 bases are TGTGCCAGCAGCGTAGGAGGGATTAATGAAAAACTGTTTTTT. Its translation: CASSVGGINEKLFF.